The T cell receptor beta chain under discussion was sequenced for a study of control samples from healthy donors and cancer patients. Measured with immunoSEQ multiplex PCR; TCRdb has only the in-frame clones, and not every one. The data show more than 85,000 clones, with around four fifths seen just once and less than 15% held by the top ten. The CDR3 has 13 residues. The germline V and J ends were trimmed by 3 bases and 1 base, with 6 bases remaining between them. Germline V CDR1 and CDR2: SEHNR, FQNEAQ (reference sequence). The sequencing input was blood. The receptor's source is a woman aged 45 to 65 in good health. This rearrangement joins TRBV7-9 to TRBJ1-2; D unclear. CDR3 region: CASSLSDNYGYTF. The CDR3 DNA reads TGTGCCAGCAGCTTGTCCGATAACTATGGCTACACCTTC.